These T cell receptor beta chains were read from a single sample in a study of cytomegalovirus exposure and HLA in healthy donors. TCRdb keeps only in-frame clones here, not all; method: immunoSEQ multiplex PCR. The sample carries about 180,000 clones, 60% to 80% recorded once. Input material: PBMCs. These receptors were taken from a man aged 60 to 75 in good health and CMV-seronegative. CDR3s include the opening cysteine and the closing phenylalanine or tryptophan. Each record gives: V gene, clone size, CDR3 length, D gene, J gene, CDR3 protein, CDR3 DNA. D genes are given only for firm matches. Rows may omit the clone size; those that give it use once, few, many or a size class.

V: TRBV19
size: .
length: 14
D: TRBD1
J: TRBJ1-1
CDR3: CASSSDRGRTEAFF
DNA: TGTGCCAGTAGCTCAGACAGGGGGCGGACTGAAGCTTTCTTT

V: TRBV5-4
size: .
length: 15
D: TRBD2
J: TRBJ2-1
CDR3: CASSPGTRGMNEQFF
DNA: TGTGCCAGCAGCCCCGGGACTAGGGGGATGAATGAGCAGTTCTTC

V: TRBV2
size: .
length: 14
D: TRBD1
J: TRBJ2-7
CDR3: CASTPGQGFNEQYF
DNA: TGTGCCAGCACTCCGGGACAGGGGTTCAACGAGCAGTACTTC

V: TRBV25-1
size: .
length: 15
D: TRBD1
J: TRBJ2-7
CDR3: CASSGQTGGAPEQYF
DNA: TGTGCCAGCAGTGGGCAGACAGGGGGTGCCCCCGAGCAGTACTTC

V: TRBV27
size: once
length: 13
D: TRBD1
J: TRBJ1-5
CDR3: CASSRTTGAPQHF
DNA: TGTGCCAGCAGCCGGACGACAGGGGCGCCCCAGCATTTT

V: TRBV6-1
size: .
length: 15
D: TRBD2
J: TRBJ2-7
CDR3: CASSPGLAGVNEQYF
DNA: TGTGCCAGCAGCCCTGGACTAGCGGGGGTTAACGAGCAGTACTTC

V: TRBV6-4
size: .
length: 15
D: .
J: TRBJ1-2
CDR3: CASSDPRLINYGYTF
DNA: TGTGCCAGCAGTGACCCCCGTCTAATTAACTATGGCTACACCTTC

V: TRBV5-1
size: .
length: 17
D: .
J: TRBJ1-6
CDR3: CASSLGTASSYNSPLHF
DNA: TGCGCCAGCAGCTTGGGCACGGCTAGCTCCTATAATTCACCCCTCCACTTT

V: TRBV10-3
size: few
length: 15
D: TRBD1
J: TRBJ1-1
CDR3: CAISGSGQADTEAFF
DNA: TGTGCCATCAGTGGGTCGGGACAGGCGGACACTGAAGCTTTCTTT

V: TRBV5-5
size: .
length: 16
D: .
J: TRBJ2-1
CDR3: CASSLGQGLSYNEQFF
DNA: TGTGCCAGCAGCTTGGGTCAGGGGTTATCCTACAATGAGCAGTTCTTC

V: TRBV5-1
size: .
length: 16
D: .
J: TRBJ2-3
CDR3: CASSLGGGGRTDTQYF
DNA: TGCGCCAGCAGCCTCGGGGGAGGGGGGCGCACAGATACGCAGTATTTT

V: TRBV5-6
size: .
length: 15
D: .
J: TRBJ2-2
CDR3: CASSLRQVVTGELFF
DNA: TGTGCCAGCAGCTTGCGGCAGGTTGTCACCGGGGAGCTGTTTTTT

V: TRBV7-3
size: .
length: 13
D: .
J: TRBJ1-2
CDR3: CASSLAVNYGYTF
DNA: TGTGCCAGCAGCTTAGCGGTAAACTATGGCTACACCTTC

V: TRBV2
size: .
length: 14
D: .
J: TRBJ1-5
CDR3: CASRRDNINQPQNF
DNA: TGTGCCAGCAGACGGGACAACATCAATCAGCCCCAGAATTTT

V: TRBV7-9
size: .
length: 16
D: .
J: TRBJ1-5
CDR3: CASSLGGGGGNQPQHF
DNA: TGTGCCAGCAGCTTGGGGGGGGGCGGTGGCAATCAGCCCCAGCATTTT

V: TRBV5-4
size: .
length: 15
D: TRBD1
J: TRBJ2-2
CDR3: CASRRDRGLTGELFF
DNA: TGTGCCAGCCGCCGGGACAGGGGGCTCACCGGGGAGCTGTTTTTT

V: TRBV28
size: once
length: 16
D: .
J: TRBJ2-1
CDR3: CASSQGGGGPYNEQFF
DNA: TGTGCCAGCAGTCAAGGGGGCGGGGGGCCGTACAATGAGCAGTTCTTC

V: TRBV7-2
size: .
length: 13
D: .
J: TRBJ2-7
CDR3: CASTLDFTGEQYF
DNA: TGTGCCAGCACCTTGGACTTCACCGGGGAGCAGTACTTC

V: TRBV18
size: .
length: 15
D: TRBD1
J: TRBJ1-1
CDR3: CASSPLTGRRTEAFF
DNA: TGTGCCAGCTCACCCTTGACAGGGCGGCGGACTGAAGCTTTCTTT

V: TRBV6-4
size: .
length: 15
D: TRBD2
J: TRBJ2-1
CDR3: CASSQAGGNYNEQFF
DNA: TGTGCCAGCAGCCAAGCGGGGGGGAATTACAATGAGCAGTTCTTC

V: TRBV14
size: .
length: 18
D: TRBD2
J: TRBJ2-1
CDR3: CASSQGNLAGGPWNEQFF
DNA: TGTGCCAGCAGCCAAGGGAACTTAGCGGGGGGGCCGTGGAATGAGCAGTTCTTC

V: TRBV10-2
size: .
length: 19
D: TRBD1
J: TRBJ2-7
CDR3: CASRVGTGQGGLAPYEQYF
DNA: TGCGCCAGCAGGGTGGGTACCGGACAGGGAGGCCTAGCACCCTACGAGCAGTACTTC

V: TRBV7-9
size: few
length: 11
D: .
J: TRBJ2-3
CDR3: CASSPADTQYF
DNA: TGTGCCAGCAGCCCGGCAGATACGCAGTATTTT

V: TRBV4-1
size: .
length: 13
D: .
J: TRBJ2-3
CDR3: CASSRPGADTQYF
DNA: TGCGCCAGCAGCCGGCCAGGGGCAGATACGCAGTATTTT

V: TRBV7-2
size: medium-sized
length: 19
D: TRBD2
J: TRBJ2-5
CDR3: CASSSRAPTSGRAEETQYF
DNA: TGTGCCAGCTCCAGCCGGGCCCCTACTAGCGGGAGGGCCGAAGAGACCCAGTACTTC

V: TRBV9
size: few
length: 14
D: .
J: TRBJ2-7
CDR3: CASSPQQGGYEQYF
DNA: TGTGCCAGCAGCCCCCAACAGGGCGGCTACGAGCAGTACTTC

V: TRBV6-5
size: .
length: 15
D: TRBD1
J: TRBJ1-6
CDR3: CASSFRQGRNSPLHF
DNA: TGTGCCAGCAGTTTCCGACAGGGCAGGAATTCACCCCTCCACTTT

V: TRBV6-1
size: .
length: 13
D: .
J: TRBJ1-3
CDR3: CGSEESSGNTIYF
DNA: TGTGGTAGCGAGGAGAGCTCTGGAAACACCATATATTTT

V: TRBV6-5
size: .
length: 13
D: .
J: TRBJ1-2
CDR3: CASSRGGNYGYTF
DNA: TGTGCCAGCAGTAGGGGAGGTAACTATGGCTACACCTTC

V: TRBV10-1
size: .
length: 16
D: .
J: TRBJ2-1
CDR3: CASSEVPGSSYNEQFF
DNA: TGCGCCAGCAGTGAAGTCCCAGGCAGCTCCTACAATGAGCAGTTCTTC

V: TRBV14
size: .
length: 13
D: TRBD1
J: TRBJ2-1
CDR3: CASSQTGENEQFF
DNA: TGTGCCAGCAGCCAAACAGGGGAAAATGAGCAGTTCTTC

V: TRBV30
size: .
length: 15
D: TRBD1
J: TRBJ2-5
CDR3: CAWTQGARSQETQYF
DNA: TGTGCCTGGACTCAGGGGGCGAGGTCCCAAGAGACCCAGTACTTC

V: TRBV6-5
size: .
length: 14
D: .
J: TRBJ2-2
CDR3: CASSYWGRGGELFF
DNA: TGTGCCAGCAGTTATTGGGGGCGCGGCGGGGAGCTGTTTTTT

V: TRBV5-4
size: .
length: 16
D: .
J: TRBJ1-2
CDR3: CASSGSPDRTPYGYTF
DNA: TGTGCCAGCAGCGGCAGTCCCGACAGGACCCCCTATGGCTACACCTTC

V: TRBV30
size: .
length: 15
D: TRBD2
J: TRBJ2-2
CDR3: CAWSGGRADTGELFF
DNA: TGTGCCTGGAGTGGCGGGAGGGCCGACACCGGGGAGCTGTTTTTT

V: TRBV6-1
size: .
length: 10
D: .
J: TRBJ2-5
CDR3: CASSLETQYF
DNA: TGTGCCAGCAGTCTAGAGACCCAGTACTTC

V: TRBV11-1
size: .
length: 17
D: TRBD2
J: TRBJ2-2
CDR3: CASSLPVGGANTGELFF
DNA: TGTGCCAGCAGCCTCCCGGTTGGGGGGGCGAACACCGGGGAGCTGTTTTTT

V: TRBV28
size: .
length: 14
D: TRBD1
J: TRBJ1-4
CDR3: CASSSTGVNEKLFF
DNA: TGTGCCAGCAGTTCGACAGGGGTTAATGAAAAACTGTTTTTT

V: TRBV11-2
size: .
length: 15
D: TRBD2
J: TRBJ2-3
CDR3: CASSLTAGGADTQYF
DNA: TGTGCCAGCAGCTTAACAGCGGGGGGCGCAGATACGCAGTATTTT

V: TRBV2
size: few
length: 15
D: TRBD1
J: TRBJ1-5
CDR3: CASSEAGQGAQPQHF
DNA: TGTGCCAGCAGTGAAGCGGGACAGGGGGCTCAGCCCCAGCATTTT

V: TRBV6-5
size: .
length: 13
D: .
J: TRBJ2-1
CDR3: CASSRDIYNEQFF
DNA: TGTGCCAGCAGCCGGGACATATACAATGAGCAGTTCTTC

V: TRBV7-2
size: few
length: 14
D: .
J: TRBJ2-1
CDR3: CASSFLQVGVEQFF
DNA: TGTGCCAGCAGCTTCCTACAGGTAGGAGTTGAGCAGTTCTTC

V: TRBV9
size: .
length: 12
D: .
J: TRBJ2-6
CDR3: CATASGANVLTF
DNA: TGTGCCACCGCGAGTGGGGCCAACGTCCTGACTTTC

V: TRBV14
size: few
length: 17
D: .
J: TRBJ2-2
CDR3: CASSPLAWGSGTGELFF
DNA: TGTGCCAGCAGCCCTCTAGCGTGGGGGAGCGGAACCGGGGAGCTGTTTTTT

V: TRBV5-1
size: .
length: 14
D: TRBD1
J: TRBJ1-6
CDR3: CASSPGTVDSPLHF
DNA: TGCGCCAGCAGCCCTGGGACAGTGGATTCACCCCTCCACTTT

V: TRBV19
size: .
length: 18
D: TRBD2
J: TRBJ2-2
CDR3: CASTRLAGGVKNTGELFF
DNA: TGTGCCAGTACCAGACTAGCGGGGGGGGTTAAGAACACCGGGGAGCTGTTTTTT

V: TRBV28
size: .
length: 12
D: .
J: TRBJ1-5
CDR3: CCTRVTNQPQHF
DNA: TGTTGTACCCGGGTCACAAATCAGCCCCAGCATTTT

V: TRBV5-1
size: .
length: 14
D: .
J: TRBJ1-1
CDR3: CASRVGAENTEAFF
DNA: TGCGCCAGCAGGGTAGGGGCAGAAAACACTGAAGCTTTCTTT

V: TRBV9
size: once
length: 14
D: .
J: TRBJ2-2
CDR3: CASSVGSITGELFF
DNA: TGTGCCAGCAGCGTAGGGAGTATCACCGGGGAGCTGTTTTTT

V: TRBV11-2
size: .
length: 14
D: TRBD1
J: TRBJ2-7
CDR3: CASSFQTGGYEQYF
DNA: TGTGCCAGCAGCTTTCAGACAGGGGGCTACGAGCAGTACTTC

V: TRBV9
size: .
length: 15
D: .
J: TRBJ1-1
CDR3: CASSLGQGRNTEAFF
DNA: TGTGCCAGCAGCCTAGGCCAGGGGCGGAACACTGAAGCTTTCTTT

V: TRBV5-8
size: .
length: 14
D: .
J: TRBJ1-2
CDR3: CASSRRGFNYGYTF
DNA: TGTGCCAGCAGCCGCAGGGGTTTCAACTATGGCTACACCTTC

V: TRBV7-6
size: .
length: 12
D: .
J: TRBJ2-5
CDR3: CASSLDSPLPYF
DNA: TGTGCCAGCAGCTTGGACAGCCCTTTACCATACTTC